This passage covers 4 T cell receptor beta chains from one sample sequenced in a study of early T cells in non-severe SARS-CoV-2 infection. MiXCR was run by TCRdb on the 5' RACE reads, yielding one entry per CDR3 protein. The sample carries roughly 77,000 distinct CDR3 sequences, more than 10% recorded once. The specimen was whole blood. Receptors were obtained from an adult who was a healthcare worker with PCR-confirmed SARS-CoV-2 infection or an uninfected control (not recorded which).

Ten or more counts support this clonotype. The genes are TRBV30 and TRBJ2-7; 7 bases map to TRBD2. Germline assignment: CDR1 GTSNPN and CDR2 SVGIG (reference sequence). With 2 bases clipped from V and 3 bases from J, the junction kept 4 bases outside the gene matches. The CDR3 totals 13 residues. CDR3 protein: CAWSRGGVYEQYF. Here the CDR3 DNA reads TGTGCCTGGAGTAGGGGAGGGGTCTACGAGCAGTACTTC.

The table lists this clonotype with many counts. This sequence joins TRBV14 and TRBJ1-2; D unresolved. Trimming removed 4 bases at V and 7 bases at J, with 13 bases between. Germline loops: CDR1 SGHDN, CDR2 FVKESK. This CDR3 contains 13 residues. CDR3 bases: TGTGCCAGCAGCCGTGGTTACGTTTCTGGCTACACCTTC. It yields the protein CASSRGYVSGYTF.

The table lists this clonotype with a few counts. The chain has TRBV12-2 and TRBJ1-2; the D call of TRBD1 is as the table states it, not checked on the DNA. TRBV12-2 is a documented pseudogene. This CDR3 is 15 amino acids long. CDR3 coding DNA: TGTGCAAGTCGCCCTGACAGGGGTTCTAACTATGGCTACACCTTC. Translation: CASRPDRGSNYGYTF.

This clonotype was observed many times. V gene TRBV20-1 combines with J gene TRBJ2-5; either TRBD1 or TRBD2 may supply D (5 bases each). The CDR3 loop spans 14 amino acids. V was cut by 2 bases and J by 2 bases, with 12 bases left in between. Germline V gives CDR1 DFQATT, CDR2 SNEGSKA (reference sequence). CDR3 bases: TGCAGTGCTAGAAAGGGGACGGGGCAAGAGACCCAGTACTTC. It specifies CSARKGTGQETQYF.